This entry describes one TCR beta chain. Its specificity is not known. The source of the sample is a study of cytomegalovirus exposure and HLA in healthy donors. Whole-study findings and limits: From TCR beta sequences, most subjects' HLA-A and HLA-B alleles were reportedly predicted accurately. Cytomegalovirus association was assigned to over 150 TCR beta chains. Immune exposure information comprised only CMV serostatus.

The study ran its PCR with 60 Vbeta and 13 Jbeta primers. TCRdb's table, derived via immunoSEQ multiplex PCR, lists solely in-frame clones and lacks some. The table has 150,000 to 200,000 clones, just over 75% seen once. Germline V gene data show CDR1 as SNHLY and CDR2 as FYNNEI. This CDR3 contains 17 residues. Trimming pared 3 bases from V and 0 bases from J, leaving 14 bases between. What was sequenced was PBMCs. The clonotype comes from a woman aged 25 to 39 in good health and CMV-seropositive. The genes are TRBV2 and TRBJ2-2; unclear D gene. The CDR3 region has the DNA TGTGCCAGCAGTGAGCCCTCGAGCAGGCCGAACACCGGGGAGCTGTTTTTT. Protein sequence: CASSEPSSRPNTGELFF.